These T cell receptor beta chains were read from a single sample in a study of OX40 agonist ivuxolimab in advanced cancers. The method was immunoSEQ multiplex PCR; TCRdb's version includes in-frame clones alone and lacks a portion of them. Of fewer than 50,000 clones listed, 60% to 85% are singletons. Specimen: CD4+ or CD8+ T cells sorted from blood, collected in a trial of the OX40 agonist ivuxolimab. The origin of the receptors is an adult with an advanced solid tumor such as melanoma, head and neck, liver or kidney cancer. CDR3s include the opening cysteine and the closing phenylalanine or tryptophan. D genes are given only for firm matches. Part of the rows lack a size; the others show once, few, many or a class for expanded clones.

D gene	clone size	J gene	V gene	CDR3 protein	CDR3 DNA
-	once	TRBJ2-7	TRBV5-4	CASSLYAAYEQYF	TGTGCCAGCAGCTTGTACGCGGCCTACGAGCAGTACTTC
TRBD2	-	TRBJ2-1	TRBV28	CASNPLAASYNEQFF	TGTGCCAGCAATCCCCTAGCGGCTTCCTACAATGAGCAGTTCTTC
-	few	TRBJ1-2	TRBV4-1	CASSQDVQAPYGYTF	TGCGCCAGCAGCCAGGATGTACAGGCCCCCTATGGCTACACCTTC
-	-	TRBJ1-4	TRBV25-1	CASSGTTLSNEKLFF	TGTGCCAGCAGTGGGACGACACTGTCTAATGAAAAACTGTTTTTT
-	-	TRBJ2-7	TRBV7-9	CASSPGWAGPFDEQYF	TGTGCCAGCAGCCCAGGGTGGGCGGGACCGTTTGACGAGCAGTACTTC
-	-	TRBJ2-4	TRBV19	CASSIGGWDTAGAKNIQYF	TGTGCCAGTAGTATAGGGGGGTGGGACACGGCAGGGGCCAAAAACATTCAGTACTTC
-	few	TRBJ2-2	TRBV2	CASRRGLVGGELFF	TGTGCCAGCAGACGAGGGCTAGTCGGGGGGGAGCTGTTTTTT
-	-	TRBJ2-3	TRBV7-9	CAPSGADTQYF	TGTGCCCCCTCCGGAGCAGATACGCAGTATTTT
TRBD1	-	TRBJ1-2	TRBV19	CASMGAGTGDGLDYGYTF	TGTGCCAGTATGGGGGCGGGGACAGGGGATGGATTAGACTATGGCTACACCTTC
TRBD1	-	TRBJ2-6	TRBV28	CASSSPGQGVGANVLTF	TGTGCCAGCAGTTCCCCGGGACAGGGGGTCGGGGCCAACGTCCTGACTTTC
-	few	TRBJ1-5	TRBV5-1	CASSEGPGQPQHF	TGCGCCAGCAGCGAGGGTCCGGGTCAGCCCCAGCATTTT
TRBD1	-	TRBJ1-1	TRBV10-3	CAISGQGGTEAFF	TGTGCCATCAGTGGGCAGGGGGGCACTGAAGCTTTCTTT
TRBD2	-	TRBJ2-3	TRBV2	CANRAGTSSSDTQYF	TGTGCCAACAGAGCCGGGACTAGTAGCTCAGATACGCAGTATTTT
TRBD2	-	TRBJ2-3	TRBV27	CASKPASGRDTQYF	TGTGCCAGCAAACCGGCTAGCGGGCGAGATACGCAGTATTTT
TRBD1	-	TRBJ1-6	TRBV30	CAWSVQGAVSPLHF	TGTGCCTGGAGTGTACAGGGGGCAGTTTCACCCCTCCACTTT
-	-	TRBJ1-1	TRBV6-5	CASRTQGRTEAFF	TGTGCCAGCAGAACTCAGGGCAGGACTGAAGCTTTCTTT
TRBD1	-	TRBJ1-6	TRBV11-3	CASGRDSNSPLHF	TGTGCCAGCGGCCGGGACAGCAATTCACCCCTCCACTTT
-	-	TRBJ1-1	TRBV7-8	CASSSNTNTEAFF	TGTGCCAGCAGCTCAAACACGAACACTGAAGCTTTCTTT
-	-	TRBJ2-5	TRBV9	CASSVGGTETQYF	TGTGCCAGCAGCGTAGGGGGCACAGAGACCCAGTACTTC
TRBD1	-	TRBJ2-7	TRBV11-2	CASSFGRQGAEYF	TGTGCCAGCAGCTTCGGCCGACAGGGGGCCGAGTACTTC
TRBD2	-	TRBJ2-3	TRBV9	CASSPRTRQDTQYF	TGTGCCAGCAGCCCCAGGACTAGGCAAGATACGCAGTATTTT
-	once	TRBJ1-3	TRBV7-6	CASSLAQSSGNTIYF	TGTGCCAGCAGCTTAGCACAAAGCTCTGGAAACACCATATATTTT
TRBD1	-	TRBJ2-5	TRBV4-3	CASSQERGPWETQYF	TGCGCCAGCAGCCAAGAAAGGGGGCCGTGGGAGACCCAGTACTTC
TRBD2	-	TRBJ2-7	TRBV5-1	CASSLRGLAYEQYF	TGCGCCAGCAGCTTGAGGGGACTAGCCTACGAGCAGTACTTC
TRBD2	-	TRBJ2-3	TRBV29-1	CSVGLAGAPDTQYF	TGCAGCGTCGGACTAGCGGGAGCCCCAGATACGCAGTATTTT
TRBD2	few	TRBJ2-1	TRBV7-2	CASSLGFVAGAEQFF	TGTGCCAGCAGCTTAGGGTTCGTAGCGGGAGCCGAGCAGTTCTTC
-	once	TRBJ2-1	TRBV19	CASSEGSSYNEQFF	TGTGCCAGTTCGGAGGGGAGCTCCTACAATGAGCAGTTCTTC
TRBD2	-	TRBJ2-3	TRBV5-1	CASRTSGTDTQYF	TGCGCCAGCAGGACTAGCGGCACAGATACGCAGTATTTT
TRBD1	-	TRBJ1-2	TRBV7-2	CASSPRTGPTRYGYTF	TGTGCCAGCAGCCCCAGGACAGGGCCTACCCGCTATGGCTACACCTTC